This record covers a single TCR beta chain. The data stem from a study of shared clonotypes between healthy human individuals. Germline CDR1 and CDR2: MGHRA and YSYEKL. The CDR3 loop spans 14 amino acids. The V gene lost 3 bases and the J gene lost 5 bases, with 11 bases spanning the gap. Measured with immunoSEQ multiplex PCR; TCRdb has only the in-frame clones, and not every one. The sample records fewer than 2.5 million clones, roughly 93% being singletons. This rearrangement joins TRBV4-1 to TRBJ1-5; TRBD1 is a possible D gene (6 bases). Sequenced input: naive CD4+ T cells from PBMCs. Subset specified: CD45RA+ positively selected. This sequence was found in a man between 18 and 29 years old in good health. Some clones in this sample may be carry-over from other donors' samples. CDR3: CASSQGASDQPQHF. CDR3 sequence (DNA): TGCGCCAGCAGCCAGGGGGCGTCGGATCAGCCCCAGCATTTT.